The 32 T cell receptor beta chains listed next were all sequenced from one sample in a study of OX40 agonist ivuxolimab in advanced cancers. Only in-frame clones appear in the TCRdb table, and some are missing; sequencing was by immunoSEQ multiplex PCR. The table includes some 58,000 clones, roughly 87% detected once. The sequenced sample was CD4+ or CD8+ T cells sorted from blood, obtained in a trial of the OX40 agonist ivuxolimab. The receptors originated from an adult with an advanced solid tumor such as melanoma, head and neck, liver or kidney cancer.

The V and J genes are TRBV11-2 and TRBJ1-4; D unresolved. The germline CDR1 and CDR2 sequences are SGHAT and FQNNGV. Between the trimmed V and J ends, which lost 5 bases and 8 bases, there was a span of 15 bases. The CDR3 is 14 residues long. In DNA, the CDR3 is TGTGCCAGCAGCCCATCGGGTTTATCGGAAAAACTGTTTTTT. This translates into CASSPSGLSEKLFF.

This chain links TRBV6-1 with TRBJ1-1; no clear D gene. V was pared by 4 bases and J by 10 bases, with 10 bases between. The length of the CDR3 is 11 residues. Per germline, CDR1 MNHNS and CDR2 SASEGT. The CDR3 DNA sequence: TGTGCCAGCAGTGTAGGAGGTCTAGCTTTCTTT. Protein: CASSVGGLAFF.

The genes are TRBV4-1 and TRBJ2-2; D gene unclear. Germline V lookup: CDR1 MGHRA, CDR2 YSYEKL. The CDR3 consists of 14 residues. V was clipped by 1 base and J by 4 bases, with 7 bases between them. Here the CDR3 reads CASSQVGSTGELFF. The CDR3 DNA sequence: TGCGCCAGCAGCCAAGTCGGGTCCACCGGGGAGCTGTTTTTT.

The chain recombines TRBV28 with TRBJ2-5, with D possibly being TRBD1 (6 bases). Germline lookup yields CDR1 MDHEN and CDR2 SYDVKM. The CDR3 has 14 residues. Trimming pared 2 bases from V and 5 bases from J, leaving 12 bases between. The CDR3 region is CASSLQGFRETQYF. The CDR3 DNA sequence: TGTGCCAGCAGTTTACAGGGGTTTCGGGAGACCCAGTACTTC.

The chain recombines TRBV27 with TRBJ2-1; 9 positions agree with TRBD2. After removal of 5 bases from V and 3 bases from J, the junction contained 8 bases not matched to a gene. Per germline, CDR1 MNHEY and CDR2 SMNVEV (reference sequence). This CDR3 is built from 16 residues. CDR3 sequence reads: CASSPRAGGDYNEQFF. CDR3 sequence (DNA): TGTGCCAGCAGTCCTCGAGCGGGAGGAGACTACAATGAGCAGTTCTTC.

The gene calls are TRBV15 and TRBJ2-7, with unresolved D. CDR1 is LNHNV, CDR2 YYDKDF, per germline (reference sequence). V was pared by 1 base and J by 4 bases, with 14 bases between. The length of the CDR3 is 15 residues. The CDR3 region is CATSRGWQEGYEQYF. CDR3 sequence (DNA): TGTGCCACCAGCAGAGGGTGGCAGGAAGGGTACGAGCAGTACTTC.

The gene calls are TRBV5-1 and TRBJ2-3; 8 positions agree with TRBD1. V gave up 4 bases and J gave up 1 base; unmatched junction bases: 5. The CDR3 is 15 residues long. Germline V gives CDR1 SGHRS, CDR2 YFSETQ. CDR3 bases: TGCGCCAGCAGCGTATGGGGACAGGGCACAGATACGCAGTATTTT. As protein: CASSVWGQGTDTQYF.

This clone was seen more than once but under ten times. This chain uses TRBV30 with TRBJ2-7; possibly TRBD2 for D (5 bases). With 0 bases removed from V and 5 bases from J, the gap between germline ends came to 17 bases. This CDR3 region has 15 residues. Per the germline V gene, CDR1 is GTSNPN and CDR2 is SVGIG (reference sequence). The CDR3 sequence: CAWSVVALRVHEQYF. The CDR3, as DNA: TGTGCCTGGAGTGTCGTGGCCCTGAGGGTCCACGAGCAGTACTTC.

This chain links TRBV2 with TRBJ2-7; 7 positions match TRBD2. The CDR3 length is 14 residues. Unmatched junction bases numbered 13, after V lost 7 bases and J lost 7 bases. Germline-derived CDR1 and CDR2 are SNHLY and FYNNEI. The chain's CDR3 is CASTHGRPPGEQYF. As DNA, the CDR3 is TGTGCCAGCACTCACGGGAGGCCCCCGGGGGAGCAGTACTTC. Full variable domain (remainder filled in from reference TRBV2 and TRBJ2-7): EPEVTQTPSHQVTQMGQEVILRCVPISNHLYFYWYRQILGQKVEFLVSFYNNEISEKSEIFDDQFSVERPDGSNFTLKIRSTKLEDSAMYFCASTHGRPPGEQYFGPGTRLTVT.

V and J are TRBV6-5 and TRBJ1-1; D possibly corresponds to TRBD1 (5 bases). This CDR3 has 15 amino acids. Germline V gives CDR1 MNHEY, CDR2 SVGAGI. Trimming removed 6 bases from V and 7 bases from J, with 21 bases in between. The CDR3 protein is CASSPNGGSGVEAFF. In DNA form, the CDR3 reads TGTGCCAGCAGCCCAAACGGGGGGTCGGGGGTTGAAGCTTTCTTT.

CDR3 region: CASSQDYREGEQYF. CDR3 nucleotide sequence: TGTGCCAGCAGCCAAGATTACAGGGAGGGCGAGCAGTACTTC. This chain uses TRBV14 with TRBJ2-7; D is perhaps TRBD2 (7 bases). The germline gives CDR1 SGHDN, CDR2 FVKESK. The CDR3 contains 14 residues. The V end lost 0 bases, the J end lost 6 bases, and 12 bases lay between the germline ends.

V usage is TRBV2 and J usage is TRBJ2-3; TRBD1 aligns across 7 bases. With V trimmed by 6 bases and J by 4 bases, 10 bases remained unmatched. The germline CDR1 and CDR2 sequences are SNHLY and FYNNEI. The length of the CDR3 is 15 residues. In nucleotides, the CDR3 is TGTGCCAGCAGCCAAGACAGGGTTGGCGCAGATACGCAGTATTTT. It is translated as CASSQDRVGADTQYF.

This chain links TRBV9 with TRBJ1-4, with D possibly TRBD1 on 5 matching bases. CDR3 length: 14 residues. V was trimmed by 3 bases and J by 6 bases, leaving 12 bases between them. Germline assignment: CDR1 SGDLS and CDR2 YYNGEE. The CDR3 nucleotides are TGTGCCAGCAGCGGTGACAGCTCTCATGAAAAACTGTTTTTT. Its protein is CASSGDSSHEKLFF.

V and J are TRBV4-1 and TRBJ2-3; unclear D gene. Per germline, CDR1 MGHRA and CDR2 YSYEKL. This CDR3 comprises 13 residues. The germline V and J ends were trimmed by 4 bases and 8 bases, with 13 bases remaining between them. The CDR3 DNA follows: TGCGCCAGCAGCCCAACAGTAGCAGTTACGCAGTATTTT. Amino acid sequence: CASSPTVAVTQYF.

The CDR3 sequence: CASSSPGGPGTDTQYF. The CDR3 DNA reads TGTGCCAGCAGTTCCCCAGGAGGGCCCGGCACAGATACGCAGTATTTT. The rearrangement joins TRBV28 to TRBJ2-3; D perhaps matches TRBD2 (6 bases). V lost 4 bases to trimming and J lost 1 base, with 15 bases between them. The germline CDR1 and CDR2 sequences are MDHEN and SYDVKM. CDR3 length equals 16 residues.

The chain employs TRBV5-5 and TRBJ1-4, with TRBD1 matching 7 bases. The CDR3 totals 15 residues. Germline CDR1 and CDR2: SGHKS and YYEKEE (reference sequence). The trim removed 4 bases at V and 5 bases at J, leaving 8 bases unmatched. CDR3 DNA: TGTGCCAGCAGCGAGCGTCCGACAGGGAATGAAAAACTGTTTTTT. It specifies CASSERPTGNEKLFF.

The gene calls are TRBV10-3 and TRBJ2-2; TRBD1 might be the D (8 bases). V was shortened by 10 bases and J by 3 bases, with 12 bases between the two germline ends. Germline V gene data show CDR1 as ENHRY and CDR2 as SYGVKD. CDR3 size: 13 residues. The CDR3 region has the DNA TGTGCCACAGCGGGACAGGACACCGGGGAGCTGTTTTTT. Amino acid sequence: CATAGQDTGELFF.

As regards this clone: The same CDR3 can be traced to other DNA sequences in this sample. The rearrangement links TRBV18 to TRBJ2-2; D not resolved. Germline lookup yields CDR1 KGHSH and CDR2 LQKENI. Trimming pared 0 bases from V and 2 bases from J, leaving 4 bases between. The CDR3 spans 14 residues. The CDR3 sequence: CASSPPRNTGELFF. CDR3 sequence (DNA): TGTGCCAGCTCACCACCCCGAAACACCGGGGAGCTGTTTTTT.

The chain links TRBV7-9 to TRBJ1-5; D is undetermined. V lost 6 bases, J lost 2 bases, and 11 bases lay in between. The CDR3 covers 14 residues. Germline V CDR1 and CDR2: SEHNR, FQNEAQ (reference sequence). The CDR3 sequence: CASSSGIGNQPQHF. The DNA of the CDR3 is TGTGCCAGCAGTTCCGGGATTGGCAATCAGCCCCAGCATTTT.

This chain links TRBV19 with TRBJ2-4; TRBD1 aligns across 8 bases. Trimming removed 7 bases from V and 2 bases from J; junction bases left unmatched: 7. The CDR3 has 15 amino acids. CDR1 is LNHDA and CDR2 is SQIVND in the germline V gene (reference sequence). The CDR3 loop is CASTKQGDSKNIQYF. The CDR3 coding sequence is TGTGCCAGTACCAAACAGGGGGACTCCAAAAACATTCAGTACTTC.

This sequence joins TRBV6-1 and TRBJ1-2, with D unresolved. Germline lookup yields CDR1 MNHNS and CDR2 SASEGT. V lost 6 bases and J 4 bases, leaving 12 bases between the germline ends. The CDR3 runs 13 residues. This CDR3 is CASRPVGFYGYTF. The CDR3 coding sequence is TGTGCCAGCAGACCCGTGGGATTCTATGGCTACACCTTC.

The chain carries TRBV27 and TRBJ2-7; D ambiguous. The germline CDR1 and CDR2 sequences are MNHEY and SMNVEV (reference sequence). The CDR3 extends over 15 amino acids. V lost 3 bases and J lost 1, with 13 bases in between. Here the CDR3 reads CASSLSQEKSYEQYF. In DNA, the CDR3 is TGTGCCAGCAGTTTGAGTCAGGAGAAGTCCTACGAGCAGTACTTC.

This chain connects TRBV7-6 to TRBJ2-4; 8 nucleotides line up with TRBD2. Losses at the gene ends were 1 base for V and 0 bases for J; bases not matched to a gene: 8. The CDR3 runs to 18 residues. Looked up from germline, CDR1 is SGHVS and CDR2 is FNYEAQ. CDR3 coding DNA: TGTGCCAGCAGCTTAGGCCCGCTAGCGGGTCTAGCCAAAAACATTCAGTACTTC. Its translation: CASSLGPLAGLAKNIQYF.

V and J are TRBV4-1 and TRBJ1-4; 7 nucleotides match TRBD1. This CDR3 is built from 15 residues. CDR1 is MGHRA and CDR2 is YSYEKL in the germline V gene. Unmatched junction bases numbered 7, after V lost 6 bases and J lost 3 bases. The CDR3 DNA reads TGCGCCAGCAGACATACAGGGGTGGCTAATGAAAAACTGTTTTTT. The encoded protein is CASRHTGVANEKLFF.

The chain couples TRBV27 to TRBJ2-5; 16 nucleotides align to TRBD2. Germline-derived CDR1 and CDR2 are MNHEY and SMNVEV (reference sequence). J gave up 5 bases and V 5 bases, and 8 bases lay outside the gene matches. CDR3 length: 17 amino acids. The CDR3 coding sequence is TGTGCCAGCAGTGGGGGGACTAGCGGGAGGGCCTGGGAGACCCAGTACTTC. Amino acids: CASSGGTSGRAWETQYF.

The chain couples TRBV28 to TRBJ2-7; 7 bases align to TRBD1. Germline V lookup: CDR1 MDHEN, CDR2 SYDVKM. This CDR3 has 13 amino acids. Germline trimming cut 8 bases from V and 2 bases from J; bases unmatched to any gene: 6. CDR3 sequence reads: CASHPTGTYEQYF. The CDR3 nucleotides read TGTGCCAGCCACCCGACAGGGACCTACGAGCAGTACTTC.

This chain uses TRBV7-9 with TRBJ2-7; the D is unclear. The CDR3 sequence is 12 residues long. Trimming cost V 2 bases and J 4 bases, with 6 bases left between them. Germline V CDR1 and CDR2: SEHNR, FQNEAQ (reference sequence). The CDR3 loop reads CASSLQAYEQYF. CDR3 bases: TGTGCCAGCAGCTTACAAGCTTACGAGCAGTACTTC.

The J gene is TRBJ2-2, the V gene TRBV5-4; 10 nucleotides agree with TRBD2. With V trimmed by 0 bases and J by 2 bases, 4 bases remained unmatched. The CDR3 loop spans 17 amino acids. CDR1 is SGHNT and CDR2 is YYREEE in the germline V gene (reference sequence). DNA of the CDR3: TGTGCCAGCAGCTTGGACCCTAGCGGGAGTAACACCGGGGAGCTGTTTTTT. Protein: CASSLDPSGSNTGELFF.

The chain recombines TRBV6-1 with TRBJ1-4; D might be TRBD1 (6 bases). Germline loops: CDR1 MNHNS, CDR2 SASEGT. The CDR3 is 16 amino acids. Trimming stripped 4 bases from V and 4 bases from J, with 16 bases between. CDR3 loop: CASSGRDTDGNEKLFF. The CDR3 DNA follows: TGTGCCAGCAGTGGCCGGGACACGGACGGTAATGAAAAACTGTTTTTT.

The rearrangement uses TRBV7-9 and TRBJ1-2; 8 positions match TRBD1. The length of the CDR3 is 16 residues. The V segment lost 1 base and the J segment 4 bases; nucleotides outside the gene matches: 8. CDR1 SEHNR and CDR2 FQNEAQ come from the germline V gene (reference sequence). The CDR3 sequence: CASSLDATGAGYGYTF. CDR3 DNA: TGTGCCAGCAGCTTAGATGCGACAGGGGCCGGCTATGGCTACACCTTC. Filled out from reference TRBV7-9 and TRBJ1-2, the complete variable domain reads DTGVSQNPRHKITKRGQNVTFRCDPISEHNRLYWYRQTLGQGPEFLTYFQNEAQLEKSRLLSDRFSAERPKGSFSTLEIQRTEQGDSAMYLCASSLDATGAGYGYTFGSGTRLTVV.

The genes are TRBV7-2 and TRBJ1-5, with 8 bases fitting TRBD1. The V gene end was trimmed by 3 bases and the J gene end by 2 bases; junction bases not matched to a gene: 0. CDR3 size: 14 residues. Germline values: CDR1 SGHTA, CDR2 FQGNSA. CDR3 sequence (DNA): TGTGCCAGCAGCTTGACAGGGGGCAATCAGCCCCAGCATTTT. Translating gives CASSLTGGNQPQHF.

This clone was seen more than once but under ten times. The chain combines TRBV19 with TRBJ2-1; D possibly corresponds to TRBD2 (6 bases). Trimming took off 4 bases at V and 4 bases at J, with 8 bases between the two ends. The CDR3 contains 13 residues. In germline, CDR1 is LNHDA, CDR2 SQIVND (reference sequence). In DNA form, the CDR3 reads TGTGCCAGTAGTAGGGCGGGGTACAATGAGCAGTTCTTC. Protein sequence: CASSRAGYNEQFF.